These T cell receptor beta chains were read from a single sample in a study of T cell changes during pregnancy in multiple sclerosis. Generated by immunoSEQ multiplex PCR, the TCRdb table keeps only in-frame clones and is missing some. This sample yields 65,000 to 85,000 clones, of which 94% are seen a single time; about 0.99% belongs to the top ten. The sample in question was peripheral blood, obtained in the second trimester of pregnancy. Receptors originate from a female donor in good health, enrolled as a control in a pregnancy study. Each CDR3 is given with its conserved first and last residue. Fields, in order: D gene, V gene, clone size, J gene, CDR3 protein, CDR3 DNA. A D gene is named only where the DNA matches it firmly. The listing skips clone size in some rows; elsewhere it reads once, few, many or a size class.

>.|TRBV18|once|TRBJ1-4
CASSPDRRGEKLFF
TGTGCCAGCTCACCGGACCGTCGGGGGGAAAAACTGTTTTTT
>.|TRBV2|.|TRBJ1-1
CASSERSLNTEAFF
TGTGCCAGCAGTGAACGGTCACTGAACACTGAAGCTTTCTTT
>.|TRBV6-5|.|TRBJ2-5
CATSSGGLGQETQYF
TGTGCCACCAGTTCGGGCGGGCTAGGGCAAGAGACCCAGTACTTC
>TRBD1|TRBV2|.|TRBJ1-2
CASSETGGADYGYTF
TGTGCCAGCAGTGAAACAGGGGGCGCTGACTATGGCTACACCTTC
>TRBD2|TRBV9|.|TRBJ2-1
CASSVRSGGSYNEQFF
TGTGCCAGCAGCGTAAGATCGGGAGGATCCTACAATGAGCAGTTCTTC
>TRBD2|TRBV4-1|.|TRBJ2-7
CASSPLGTSNEQYF
TGCGCCAGCAGCCCACTCGGGACTAGCAACGAGCAGTACTTC
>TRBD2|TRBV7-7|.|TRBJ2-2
CASSRGVELFF
TGTGCCAGCAGTCGGGGGGTGGAGCTGTTTTTT
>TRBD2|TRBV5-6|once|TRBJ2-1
CASSLEGLAGTYNEQFF
TGTGCCAGCAGCTTGGAAGGACTAGCGGGCACCTACAATGAGCAGTTCTTC
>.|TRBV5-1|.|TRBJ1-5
CASSLSTENQPQHF
TGCGCCAGCAGCTTGTCGACAGAGAATCAGCCCCAGCATTTT
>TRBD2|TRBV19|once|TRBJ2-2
CASSRALAGAGTGELFF
TGTGCCAGTAGTAGGGCACTAGCGGGAGCGGGCACCGGGGAGCTGTTTTTT
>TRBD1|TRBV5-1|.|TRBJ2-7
CASSGGDSSYEQYF
TGCGCCAGCAGCGGTGGGGACAGCTCCTACGAGCAGTACTTC
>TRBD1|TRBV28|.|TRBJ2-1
CASRPGQGYNEQFF
TGTGCCAGCAGACCCGGACAGGGCTACAATGAGCAGTTCTTC
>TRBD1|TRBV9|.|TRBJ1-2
CASSPKGWDSRTFNYGYTF
TGTGCCAGCAGCCCAAAAGGGTGGGACAGTCGAACCTTTAACTATGGCTACACCTTC
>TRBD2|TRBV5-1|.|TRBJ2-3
CASSLSQTSEWVTDTQYF
TGCGCCAGCAGCTTATCTCAGACTAGCGAATGGGTCACAGATACGCAGTATTTT
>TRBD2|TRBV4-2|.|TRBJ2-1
CASSHLPRTSGYNEQFF
TGTGCCAGCAGCCATCTACCTCGGACTAGCGGGTACAATGAGCAGTTCTTC
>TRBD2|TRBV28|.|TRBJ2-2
CASSLGLAGGNTGELFF
TGTGCCAGCAGTCTTGGACTAGCGGGAGGGAACACCGGGGAGCTGTTTTTT
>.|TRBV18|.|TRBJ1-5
CASSPTVNSNQPQHF
TGTGCCAGCTCACCGACTGTCAATAGCAATCAGCCCCAGCATTTT
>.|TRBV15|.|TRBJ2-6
CATSRRGGTGANVLTF
TGTGCCACCAGCAGGAGGGGGGGAACTGGGGCCAACGTCCTGACTTTC
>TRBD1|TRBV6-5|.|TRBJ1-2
CASSYRTGGGYGYTF
TGTGCCAGCAGTTATCGGACAGGGGGCGGCTATGGCTACACCTTC
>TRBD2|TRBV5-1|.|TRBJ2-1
CASSEGASGGYNEQFF
TGCGCCAGCAGCGAGGGGGCTAGCGGGGGATACAATGAGCAGTTCTTC
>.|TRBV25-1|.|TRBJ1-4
CASLRGFGEKLFF
TGTGCCAGCCTCAGGGGATTTGGTGAAAAACTGTTTTTT
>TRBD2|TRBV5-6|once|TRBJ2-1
CASSLGLAGGRSHNEQFF
TGTGCCAGCAGCTTGGGACTAGCGGGAGGGAGGTCACACAATGAGCAGTTCTTC
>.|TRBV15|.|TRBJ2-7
CATSRPLTENYEQYF
TGTGCCACCAGCAGACCTCTGACAGAGAACTACGAGCAGTACTTC
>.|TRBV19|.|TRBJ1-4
CASSIWRGDATNEKLFF
TGTGCCAGTAGTATCTGGAGGGGAGATGCAACTAATGAAAAACTGTTTTTT
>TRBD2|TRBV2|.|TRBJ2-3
CASRAKAGVTDTQYF
TGTGCCAGTCGAGCCAAAGCGGGAGTTACAGATACGCAGTATTTT
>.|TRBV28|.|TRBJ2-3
CASSSLRSDTQYF
TGTGCCAGCAGTTCCTTGAGATCTGATACGCAGTATTTT
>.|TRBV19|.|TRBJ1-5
CASNFPRGNQPQHF
TGTGCCAGTAACTTCCCGAGGGGGAATCAGCCCCAGCATTTT